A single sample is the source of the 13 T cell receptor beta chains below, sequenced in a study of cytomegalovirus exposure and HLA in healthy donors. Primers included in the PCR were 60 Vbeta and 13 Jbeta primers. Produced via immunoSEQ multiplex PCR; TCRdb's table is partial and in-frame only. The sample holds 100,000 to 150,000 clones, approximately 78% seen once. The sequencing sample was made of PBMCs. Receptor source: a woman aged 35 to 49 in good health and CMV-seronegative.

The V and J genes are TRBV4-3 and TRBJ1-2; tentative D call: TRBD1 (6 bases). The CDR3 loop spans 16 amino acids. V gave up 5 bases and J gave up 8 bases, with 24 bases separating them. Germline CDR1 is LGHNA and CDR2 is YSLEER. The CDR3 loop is CASSTAGDGQFGGYTF. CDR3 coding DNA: TGCGCCAGCAGCACCGCGGGAGACGGACAGTTCGGGGGCTACACCTTC.

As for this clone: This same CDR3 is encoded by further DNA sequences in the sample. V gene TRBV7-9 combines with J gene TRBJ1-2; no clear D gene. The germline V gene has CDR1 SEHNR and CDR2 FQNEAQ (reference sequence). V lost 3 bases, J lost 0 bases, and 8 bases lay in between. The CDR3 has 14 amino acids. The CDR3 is CASSLRGANYGYTF. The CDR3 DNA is TGTGCCAGCAGCTTGAGAGGAGCTAACTATGGCTACACCTTC.

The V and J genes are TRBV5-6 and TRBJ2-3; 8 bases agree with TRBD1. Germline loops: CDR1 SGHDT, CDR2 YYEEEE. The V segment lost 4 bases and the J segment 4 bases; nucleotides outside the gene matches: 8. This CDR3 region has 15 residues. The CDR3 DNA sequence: TGTGCCAGCAGCCAAGGCCAGGGGGCCTCAGATACGCAGTATTTT. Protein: CASSQGQGASDTQYF.

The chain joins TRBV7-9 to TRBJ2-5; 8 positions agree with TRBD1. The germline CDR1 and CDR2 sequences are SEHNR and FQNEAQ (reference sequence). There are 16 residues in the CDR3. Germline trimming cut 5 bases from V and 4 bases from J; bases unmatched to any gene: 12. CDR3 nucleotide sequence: TGTGCCAGCAGCCCGAACGACAGGGGAGTGAGAGAGACCCAGTACTTC. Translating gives CASSPNDRGVRETQYF. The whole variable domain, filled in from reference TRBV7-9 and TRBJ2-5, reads DTGVSQNPRHKITKRGQNVTFRCDPISEHNRLYWYRQTLGQGPEFLTYFQNEAQLEKSRLLSDRFSAERPKGSFSTLEIQRTEQGDSAMYLCASSPNDRGVRETQYFGPGTRLLVL.

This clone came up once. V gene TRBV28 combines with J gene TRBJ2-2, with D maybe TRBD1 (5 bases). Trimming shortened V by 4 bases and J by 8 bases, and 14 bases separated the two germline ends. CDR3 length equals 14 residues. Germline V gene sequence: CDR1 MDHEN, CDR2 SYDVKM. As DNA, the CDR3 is TGTGCCAGCAGTTCCCCGACAGAAAGGGGGGAGCTGTTTTTT. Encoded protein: CASSSPTERGELFF.

CDR3 DNA: TGTGCCAGCAGCCTTCGGACTAGCGGCAATGAGCAGTTCTTC. This codes for CASSLRTSGNEQFF. The chain is built from TRBV9 and TRBJ2-1, with 10 bases that match TRBD2. The CDR3 runs 14 residues. V shed 4 bases, J shed 6 bases, and the junction held 4 bases outside the gene matches. Germline CDR1 SGDLS, CDR2 YYNGEE.

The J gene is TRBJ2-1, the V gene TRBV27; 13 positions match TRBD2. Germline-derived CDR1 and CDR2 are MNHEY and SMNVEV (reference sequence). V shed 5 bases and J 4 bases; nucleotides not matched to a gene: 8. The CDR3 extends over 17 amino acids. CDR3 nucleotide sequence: TGTGCCAGCAGTCCTGGGACTAGCGGGACGCTTTACAATGAGCAGTTCTTC. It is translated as CASSPGTSGTLYNEQFF.

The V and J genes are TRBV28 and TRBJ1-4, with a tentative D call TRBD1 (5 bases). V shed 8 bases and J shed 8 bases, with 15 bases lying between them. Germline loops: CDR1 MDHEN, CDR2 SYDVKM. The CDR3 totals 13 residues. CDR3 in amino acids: CASSGHPREKLFF. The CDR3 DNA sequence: TGTGCCAGCTCCGGACACCCCAGAGAAAAACTGTTTTTT.

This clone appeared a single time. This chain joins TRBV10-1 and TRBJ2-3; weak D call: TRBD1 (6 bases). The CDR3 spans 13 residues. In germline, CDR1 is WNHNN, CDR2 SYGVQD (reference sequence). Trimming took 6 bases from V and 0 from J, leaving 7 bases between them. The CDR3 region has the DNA TGCGCCAGCAGAGGACAGAGCACAGATACGCAGTATTTT. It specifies CASRGQSTDTQYF.

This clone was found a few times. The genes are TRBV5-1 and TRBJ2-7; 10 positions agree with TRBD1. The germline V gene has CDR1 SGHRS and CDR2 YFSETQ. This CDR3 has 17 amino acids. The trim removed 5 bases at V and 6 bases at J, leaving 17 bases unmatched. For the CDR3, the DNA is TGCGCCAGCAGGCAATACTCCTTGGGACAGGGGTCGAGCGAGCAGTACTTC. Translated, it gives CASRQYSLGQGSSEQYF.

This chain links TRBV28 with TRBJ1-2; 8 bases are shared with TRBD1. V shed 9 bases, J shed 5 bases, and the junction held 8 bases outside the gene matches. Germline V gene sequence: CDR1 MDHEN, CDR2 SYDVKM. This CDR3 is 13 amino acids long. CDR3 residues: CASQLDREYGYTF. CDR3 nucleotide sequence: TGTGCCAGTCAACTGGACAGGGAGTATGGCTACACCTTC.

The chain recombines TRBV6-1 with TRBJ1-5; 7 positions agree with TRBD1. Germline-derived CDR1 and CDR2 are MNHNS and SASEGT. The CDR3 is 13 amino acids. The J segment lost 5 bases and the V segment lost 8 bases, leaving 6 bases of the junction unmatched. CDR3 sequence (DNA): TGTGCCAGCGCCACAGGGGACCATCAGCCCCAGCATTTT. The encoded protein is CASATGDHQPQHF.

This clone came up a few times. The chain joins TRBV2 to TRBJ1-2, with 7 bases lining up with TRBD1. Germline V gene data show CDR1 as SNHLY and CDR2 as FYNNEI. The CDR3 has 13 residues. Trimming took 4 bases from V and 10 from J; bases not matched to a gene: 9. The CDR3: CASSGQGGAPYTF. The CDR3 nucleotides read TGTGCCAGCAGTGGACAGGGAGGAGCCCCCTACACCTTC.